These T cell receptor beta chains were read from a single sample in a study of CXCR3-negative and CXCR3-positive naive CD8 T cells. TCRdb reprocessed the 5' RACE reads, keeping one entry per CDR3 protein, no DNA. The repertoire table contains around 5,400 distinct CDR3 sequences. Sample: naive CXCR3+ CD8+ T cells from blood. The receptors come from a human donor in good health. Some clones in this sample may be carry-over from other donors' samples. The CDR3 runs from the conserved cysteine through the conserved F or W. Each record gives: J gene, clone size, V gene, CDR3 protein. Only part of the rows carry a size: once, few, many, or a class if the clone is expanded.

J: TRBJ2-4; size: medium-sized; V: TRBV23-1; CDR3: CASSQPRGGMVKNIQYF
J: TRBJ2-3; size: -; V: TRBV10-1; CDR3: CASSESLAGGPIDTQYF
J: TRBJ1-1; size: -; V: TRBV9; CDR3: CASSAINREKNTEAFF
J: TRBJ1-2; size: medium-sized; V: TRBV29-1; CDR3: CSVEGQKNYGYTF
J: TRBJ2-3; size: medium-sized; V: TRBV6-5; CDR3: CASRPQDGASTDTQYF
J: TRBJ2-5; size: -; V: TRBV7-8; CDR3: CASSLGRNQETQYF
J: TRBJ1-1; size: -; V: TRBV29-1; CDR3: CSTIPVSMNTEAFF
J: TRBJ1-5; size: medium-sized; V: TRBV7-9; CDR3: CASSLGAQSHNQPQHF
J: TRBJ1-1; size: -; V: TRBV11-3; CDR3: CASSLGVRAEAFF
J: TRBJ1-6; size: -; V: TRBV11-2; CDR3: CASSLQQGEDSPLHF
J: TRBJ2-7; size: -; V: TRBV29-1; CDR3: CSVVDRGFDEQYF
J: TRBJ2-7; size: medium-sized; V: TRBV13; CDR3: CASSLGYEQYF
J: TRBJ1-1; size: -; V: TRBV29-1; CDR3: CSVEDQGPEAFF
J: TRBJ2-5; size: medium-sized; V: TRBV7-3; CDR3: CASSPSGSPETQYF
J: TRBJ2-7; size: -; V: TRBV15; CDR3: CATREGYEQYF
J: TRBJ2-7; size: -; V: TRBV20-1; CDR3: CSARARTSGAYEQYF
J: TRBJ1-1; size: -; V: TRBV5-1; CDR3: CASSFTGGATEAFF
J: TRBJ1-6; size: -; V: TRBV6-5; CDR3: CASSPKFGNSPLHF
J: TRBJ2-1; size: -; V: TRBV5-1; CDR3: CASSRTSPGEQFF
J: TRBJ2-3; size: -; V: TRBV7-2; CDR3: CASSLPGLAEADTQYF
J: TRBJ2-7; size: -; V: TRBV20-1; CDR3: CSAIARTVTYEQYF
J: TRBJ2-7; size: medium-sized; V: TRBV5-1; CDR3: CASSLRGGAFYEQYF
J: TRBJ2-1; size: medium-sized; V: TRBV29-1; CDR3: CSVEVGQGYNEQFF
J: TRBJ2-5; size: -; V: TRBV6-6; CDR3: CASSPYTPLAGTRQKTQYF
J: TRBJ1-1; size: -; V: TRBV3-1; CDR3: CASSPANGLGNTEAFF
J: TRBJ2-1; size: -; V: TRBV27; CDR3: CASSFPGQVTNEQFF
J: TRBJ2-1; size: -; V: TRBV5-1; CDR3: CASSLVGGTYNEQFF
J: TRBJ2-7; size: -; V: TRBV29-1; CDR3: CSVGDRGNSYEQYF
J: TRBJ2-7; size: medium-sized; V: TRBV29-1; CDR3: CSAQTGTGYEQYF
J: TRBJ2-4; size: -; V: TRBV20-1; CDR3: CSARSLGENIQYF
J: TRBJ2-5; size: -; V: TRBV7-3; CDR3: CASSLTGTGVEETQYF
J: TRBJ1-1; size: -; V: TRBV20-1; CDR3: CSAVSEGVILNTEAFF
J: TRBJ1-2; size: medium-sized; V: TRBV7-9; CDR3: CASSLGQGYGYTF
J: TRBJ1-2; size: medium-sized; V: TRBV14; CDR3: CASSQTRTGAGEGYTF
J: TRBJ1-5; size: -; V: TRBV7-2; CDR3: CASSLAGGGNQPQHF
J: TRBJ2-1; size: medium-sized; V: TRBV7-8; CDR3: CASSFRPLDGSNEQFF
J: TRBJ1-6; size: medium-sized; V: TRBV27; CDR3: CASSLPSNNSPLHF
J: TRBJ2-7; size: -; V: TRBV5-1; CDR3: CASSLEAGGAYEQYF
J: TRBJ2-2; size: medium-sized; V: TRBV29-1; CDR3: CSVVENSNYHTGELFF
J: TRBJ2-1; size: -; V: TRBV29-1; CDR3: CSSLGGVDEQFF
J: TRBJ1-5; size: -; V: TRBV20-1; CDR3: CSARDLEDSNQPQHF
J: TRBJ2-3; size: -; V: TRBV11-2; CDR3: CASSPPRTSGGTDTQYF
J: TRBJ2-7; size: medium-sized; V: TRBV7-2; CDR3: CASSLELAGGSYEQYF
J: TRBJ2-3; size: large; V: TRBV27; CDR3: CASSIRDVGFGDTQYF
J: TRBJ2-7; size: medium-sized; V: TRBV20-1; CDR3: CSAVGQGSYEQYF
J: TRBJ2-3; size: -; V: TRBV28; CDR3: CASSSLPGHVFGDTQYF
J: TRBJ1-1; size: medium-sized; V: TRBV10-3; CDR3: CAIIGGTEAFF
J: TRBJ2-7; size: medium-sized; V: TRBV7-6; CDR3: CASSSLAGGRDYEQYF
J: TRBJ1-4; size: medium-sized; V: TRBV6-5; CDR3: CASSYSWDRAINEKLFF
J: TRBJ2-1; size: medium-sized; V: TRBV29-1; CDR3: CSVEGQGTTFYEQFF
J: TRBJ2-7; size: medium-sized; V: TRBV7-2; CDR3: CASSLAWGLSGQPYEQYF
J: TRBJ2-1; size: -; V: TRBV20-1; CDR3: CSARASGGSSYNEQFF